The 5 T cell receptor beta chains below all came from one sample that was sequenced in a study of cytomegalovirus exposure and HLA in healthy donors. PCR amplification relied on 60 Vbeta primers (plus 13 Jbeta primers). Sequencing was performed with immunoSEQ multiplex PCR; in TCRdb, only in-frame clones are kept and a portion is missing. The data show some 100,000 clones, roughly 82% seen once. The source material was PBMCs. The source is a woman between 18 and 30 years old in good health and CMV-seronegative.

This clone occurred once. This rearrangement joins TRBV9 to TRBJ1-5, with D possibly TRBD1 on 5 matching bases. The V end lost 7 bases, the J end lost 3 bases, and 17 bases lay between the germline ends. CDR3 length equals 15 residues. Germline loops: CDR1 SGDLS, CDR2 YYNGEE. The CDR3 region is CASGQGGDDNQPQHF. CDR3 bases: TGTGCCAGCGGCCAAGGAGGGGATGACAATCAGCCCCAGCATTTT. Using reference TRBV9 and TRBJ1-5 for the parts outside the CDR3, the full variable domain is DSGVTQTPKHLITATGQRVTLRCSPRSGDLSVYWYQQSLDQGLQFLIQYYNGEERAKGNILERFSAQQFPDLHSELNLSSLELGDSALYFCASGQGGDDNQPQHFGDGTRLSIL.

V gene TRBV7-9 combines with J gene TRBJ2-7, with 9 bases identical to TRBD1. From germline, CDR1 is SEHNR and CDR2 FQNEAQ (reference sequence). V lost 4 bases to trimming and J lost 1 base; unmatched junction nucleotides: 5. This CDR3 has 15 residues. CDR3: CASSSRGQGSYEQYF. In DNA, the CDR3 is TGTGCCAGCAGCTCAAGAGGACAGGGGTCCTACGAGCAGTACTTC.

CDR3 sequence reads: CASSVGLHNNEQFF. The CDR3 DNA follows: TGTGCCAGCAGCGTAGGACTACATAACAATGAGCAGTTCTTC. The chain has TRBV9 and TRBJ2-1; D may be TRBD2 (5 bases). Trimming pared 0 bases from V and 5 bases from J, leaving 9 bases between. Germline loops: CDR1 SGDLS, CDR2 YYNGEE. The CDR3 totals 14 residues.

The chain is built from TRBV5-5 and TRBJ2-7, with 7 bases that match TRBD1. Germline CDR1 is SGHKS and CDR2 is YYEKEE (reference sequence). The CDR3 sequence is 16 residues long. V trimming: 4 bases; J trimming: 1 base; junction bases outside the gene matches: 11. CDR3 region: CASSHPPTGTSYEQYF. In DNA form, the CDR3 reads TGTGCCAGCAGCCACCCCCCGACAGGGACATCCTACGAGCAGTACTTC. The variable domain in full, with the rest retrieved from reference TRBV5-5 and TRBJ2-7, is DAGVTQSPTHLIKTRGQQVTLRCSPISGHKSVSWYQQVLGQGPQFIFQYYEKEERGRGNFPDRFSARQFPNYSSELNVNALLLGDSALYLCASSHPPTGTSYEQYFGPGTRLTVT.

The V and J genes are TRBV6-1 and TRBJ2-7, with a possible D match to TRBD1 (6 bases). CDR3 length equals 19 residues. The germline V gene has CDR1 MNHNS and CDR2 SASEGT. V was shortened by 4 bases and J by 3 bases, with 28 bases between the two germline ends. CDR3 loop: CASSVGTPDSCHWFYEQYF. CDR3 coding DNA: TGTGCCAGCAGTGTAGGGACACCCGACTCTTGCCACTGGTTCTACGAGCAGTACTTC.